This T cell receptor beta chain was found in a study of shared clonotypes between healthy human individuals. Study conclusions and caveats: Clonotype sharing across four donors was observed for around 5% of naive CD4 clonotypes.

The repertoire was sequenced with immunoSEQ multiplex PCR; TCRdb's copy has only in-frame clones and lacks some. Of about 1.1 million clones in the sample, around three quarters were seen once. A remark on this clone: Its matching antigen is unknown.

The receptor was derived from a man between 18 and 29 years old in good health. Some clones in this sample may be carry-over from other donors' samples. The specimen was memory CD4+ T cells from PBMCs. As for subset: CD45RA-negative fraction.

CDR3 DNA: TGTGCCAGCAGCTTAGTCCAGGGGGCTTACGAGCAGTACTTC. This sequence encodes CASSLVQGAYEQYF. The genes are TRBV7-9 and TRBJ2-7; 8 bases map to TRBD1. V was pared by 1 base and J by 4 bases, with 3 bases of the junction left unmatched. This CDR3 spans 14 amino acids. CDR1 SEHNR and CDR2 FQNEAQ come from the germline V gene (reference sequence). Combining the CDR3 with reference TRBV7-9 and TRBJ2-7 gives the whole variable domain DTGVSQNPRHKITKRGQNVTFRCDPISEHNRLYWYRQTLGQGPEFLTYFQNEAQLEKSRLLSDRFSAERPKGSFSTLEIQRTEQGDSAMYLCASSLVQGAYEQYFGPGTRLTVT.